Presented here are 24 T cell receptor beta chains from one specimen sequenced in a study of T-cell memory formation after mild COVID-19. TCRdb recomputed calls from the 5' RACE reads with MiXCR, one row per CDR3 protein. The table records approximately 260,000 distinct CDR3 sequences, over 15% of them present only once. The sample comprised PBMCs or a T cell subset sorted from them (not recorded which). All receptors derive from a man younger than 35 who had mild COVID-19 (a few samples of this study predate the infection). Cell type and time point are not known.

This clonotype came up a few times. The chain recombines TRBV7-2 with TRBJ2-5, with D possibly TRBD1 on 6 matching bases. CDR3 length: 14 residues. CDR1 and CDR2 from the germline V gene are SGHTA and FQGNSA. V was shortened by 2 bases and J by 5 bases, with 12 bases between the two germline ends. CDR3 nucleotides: TGTGCCAGCAGCTTATACAGGGCTGGGGAGACCCAGTACTTC. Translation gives CASSLYRAGETQYF.

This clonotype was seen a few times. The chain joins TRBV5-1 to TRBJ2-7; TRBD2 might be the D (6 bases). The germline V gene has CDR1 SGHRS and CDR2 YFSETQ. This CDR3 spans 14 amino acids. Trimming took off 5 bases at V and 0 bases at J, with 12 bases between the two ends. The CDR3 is CASRLAGNSYEQYV. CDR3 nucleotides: TGCGCCAGCAGGCTCGCGGGGAACTCCTACGAGCAGTACGTC.

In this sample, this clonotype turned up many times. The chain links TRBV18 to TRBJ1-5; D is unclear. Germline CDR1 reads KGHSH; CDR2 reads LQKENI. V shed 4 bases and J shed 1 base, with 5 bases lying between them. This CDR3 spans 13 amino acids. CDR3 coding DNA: TGTGCCAGCTCACTGGTCAGCAATCAGCCCCAGCATTTT. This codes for CASSLVSNQPQHF.

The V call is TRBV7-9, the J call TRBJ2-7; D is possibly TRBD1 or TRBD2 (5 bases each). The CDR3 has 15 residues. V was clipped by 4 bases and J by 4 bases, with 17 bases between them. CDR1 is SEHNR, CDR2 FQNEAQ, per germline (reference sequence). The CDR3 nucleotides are TGTGCCAGCAGCTACTTGAGGGGTGTGAGTTACGAGCAGTACTTC. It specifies CASSYLRGVSYEQYF.

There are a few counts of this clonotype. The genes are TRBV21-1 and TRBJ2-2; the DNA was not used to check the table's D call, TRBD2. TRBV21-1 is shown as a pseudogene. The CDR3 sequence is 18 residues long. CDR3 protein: CASSKVSRGPSDTGELFF. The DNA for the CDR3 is TGTGCCAGCAGCAAAGTTTCGAGGGGCCCCTCGGACACCGGGGAGCTGTTTTTT.

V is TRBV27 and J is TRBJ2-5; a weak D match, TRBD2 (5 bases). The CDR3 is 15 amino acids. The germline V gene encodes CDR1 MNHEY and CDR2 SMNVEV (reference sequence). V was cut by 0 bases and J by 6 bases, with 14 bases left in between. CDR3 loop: CASSLSRAGQKTQYF. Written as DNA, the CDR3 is TGTGCCAGCAGTTTATCGAGGGCAGGTCAAAAGACCCAGTACTTC.

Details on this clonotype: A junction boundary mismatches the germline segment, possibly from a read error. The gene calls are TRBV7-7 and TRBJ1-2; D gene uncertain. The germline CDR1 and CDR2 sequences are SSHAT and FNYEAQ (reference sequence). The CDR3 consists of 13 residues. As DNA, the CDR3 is TGTGCTAGCAGCTTGGATGGCCCCTATGGCTACACCTTC. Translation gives CASSLDGPYGYTF.

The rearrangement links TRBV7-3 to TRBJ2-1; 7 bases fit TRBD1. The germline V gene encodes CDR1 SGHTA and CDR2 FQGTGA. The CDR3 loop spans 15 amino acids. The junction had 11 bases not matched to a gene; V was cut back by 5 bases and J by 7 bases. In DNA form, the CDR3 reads TGTGCCAGCAGCCCTGGGACAGCTGAGTTGAATGAGCAGTTCTTC. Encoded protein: CASSPGTAELNEQFF.

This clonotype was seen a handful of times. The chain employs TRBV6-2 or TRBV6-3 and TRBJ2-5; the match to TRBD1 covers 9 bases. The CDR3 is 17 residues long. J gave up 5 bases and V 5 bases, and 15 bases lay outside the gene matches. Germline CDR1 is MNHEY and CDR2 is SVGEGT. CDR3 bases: TGTGCCAGCAGTAAGACCTCCGGGACAGGGATCCGGGAGACCCAGTACTTC. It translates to CASSKTSGTGIRETQYF.

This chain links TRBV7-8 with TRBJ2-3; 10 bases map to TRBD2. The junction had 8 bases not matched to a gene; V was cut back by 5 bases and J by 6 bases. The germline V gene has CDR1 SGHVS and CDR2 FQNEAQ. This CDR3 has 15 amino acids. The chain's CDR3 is CASSPQRGGRDTQYF. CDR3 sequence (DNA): TGTGCCAGCAGCCCCCAGCGGGGGGGCCGTGATACGCAGTATTTT.

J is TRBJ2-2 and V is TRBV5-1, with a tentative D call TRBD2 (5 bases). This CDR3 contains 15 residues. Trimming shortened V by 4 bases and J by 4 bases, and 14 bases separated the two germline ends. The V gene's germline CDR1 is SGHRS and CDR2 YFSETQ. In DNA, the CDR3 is TGCGCCAGCAGCGAGGGAGTAAGTCGCACCGGGGAGCTGTTTTTT. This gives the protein CASSEGVSRTGELFF.

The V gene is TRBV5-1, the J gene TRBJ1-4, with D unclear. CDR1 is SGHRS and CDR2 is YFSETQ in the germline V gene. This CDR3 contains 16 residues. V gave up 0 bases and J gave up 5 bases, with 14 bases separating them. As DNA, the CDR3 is TGCGCCAGCAGCTTGGACAGAGGTGGGAGGAATGAAAAACTGTTTTTT. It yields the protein CASSLDRGGRNEKLFF.

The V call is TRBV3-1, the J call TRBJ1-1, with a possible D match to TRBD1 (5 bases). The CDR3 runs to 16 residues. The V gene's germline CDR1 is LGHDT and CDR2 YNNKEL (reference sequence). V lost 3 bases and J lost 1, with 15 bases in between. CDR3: CASSQEGRAANTEAFF. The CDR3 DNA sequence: TGTGCCAGCAGCCAGGAGGGCAGGGCAGCGAACACTGAAGCTTTCTTT.

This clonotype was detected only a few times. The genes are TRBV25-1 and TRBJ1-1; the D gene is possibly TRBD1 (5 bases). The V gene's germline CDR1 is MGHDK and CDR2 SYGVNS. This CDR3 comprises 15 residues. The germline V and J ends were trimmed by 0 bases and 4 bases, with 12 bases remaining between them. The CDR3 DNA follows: TGTGCCAGCAGTGAATATACGGGGCTCCCCACTGAAGCTTTCTTT. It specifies CASSEYTGLPTEAFF.

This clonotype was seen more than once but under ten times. The CDR3 bases are TGTGCCAGCAGCCGACAGGGGAGGATTGAAAAACTGTTTTTT. As protein: CASSRQGRIEKLFF. The chain uses TRBV6-5 and TRBJ1-4, with 8 bases identical to TRBD1. From germline, CDR1 is MNHEY and CDR2 SVGAGI. V shed 6 bases and J 7 bases; nucleotides not matched to a gene: 7. The length of the CDR3 is 14 residues.

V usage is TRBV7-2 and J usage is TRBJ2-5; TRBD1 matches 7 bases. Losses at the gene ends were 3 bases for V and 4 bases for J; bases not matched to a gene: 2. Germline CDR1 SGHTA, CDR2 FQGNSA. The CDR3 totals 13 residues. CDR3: CASSFGTVETQYF. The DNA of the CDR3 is TGTGCCAGCAGCTTTGGGACAGTAGAGACCCAGTACTTC.

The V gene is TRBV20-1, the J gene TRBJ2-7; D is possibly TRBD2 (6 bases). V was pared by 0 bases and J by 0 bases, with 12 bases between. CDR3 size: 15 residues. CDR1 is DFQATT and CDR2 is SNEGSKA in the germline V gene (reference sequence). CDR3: CSARESGPSSYEQYF. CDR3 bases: TGCAGTGCTAGAGAAAGCGGGCCGAGCTCCTACGAGCAGTACTTC.

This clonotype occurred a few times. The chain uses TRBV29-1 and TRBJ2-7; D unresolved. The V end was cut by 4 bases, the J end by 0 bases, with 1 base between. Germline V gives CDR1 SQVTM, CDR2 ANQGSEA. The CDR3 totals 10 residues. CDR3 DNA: TGCAGCGTTGGCTCCTACGAGCAGTACTTC. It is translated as CSVGSYEQYF.

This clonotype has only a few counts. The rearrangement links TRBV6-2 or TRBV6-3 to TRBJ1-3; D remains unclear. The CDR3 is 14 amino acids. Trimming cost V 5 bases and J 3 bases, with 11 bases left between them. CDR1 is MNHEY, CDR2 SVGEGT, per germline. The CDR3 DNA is TGTGCCAGCAGTATCGGCCGGGATGGAAACACCATATATTTT. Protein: CASSIGRDGNTIYF.

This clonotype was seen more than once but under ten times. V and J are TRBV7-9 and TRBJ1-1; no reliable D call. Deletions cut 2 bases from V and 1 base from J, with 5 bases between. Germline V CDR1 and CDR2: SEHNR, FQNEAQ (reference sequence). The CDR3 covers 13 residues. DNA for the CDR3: TGTGCCAGCAGCTTACAGACGAACACTGAAGCTTTCTTT. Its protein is CASSLQTNTEAFF.

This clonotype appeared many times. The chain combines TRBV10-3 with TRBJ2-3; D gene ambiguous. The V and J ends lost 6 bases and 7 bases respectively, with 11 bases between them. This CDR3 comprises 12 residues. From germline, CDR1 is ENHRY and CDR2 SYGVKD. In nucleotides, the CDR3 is TGTGCCATCAGCTCCGATAGAAATACGCAGTATTTT. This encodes CAISSDRNTQYF.

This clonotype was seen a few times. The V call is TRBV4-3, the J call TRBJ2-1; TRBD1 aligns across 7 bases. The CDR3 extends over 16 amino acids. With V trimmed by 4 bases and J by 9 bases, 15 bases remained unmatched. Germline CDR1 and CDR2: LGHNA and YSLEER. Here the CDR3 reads CASSPTVTQGVGEQFF. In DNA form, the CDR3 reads TGCGCCAGCAGCCCCACTGTGACCCAGGGGGTGGGTGAGCAGTTCTTC.

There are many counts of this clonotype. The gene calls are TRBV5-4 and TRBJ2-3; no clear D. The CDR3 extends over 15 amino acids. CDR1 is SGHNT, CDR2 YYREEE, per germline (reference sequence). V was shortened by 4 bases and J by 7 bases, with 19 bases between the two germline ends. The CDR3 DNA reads TGTGCCAGCAGCCCGACCATTCTGAAAACGAATACGCAGTATTTT. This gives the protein CASSPTILKTNTQYF.

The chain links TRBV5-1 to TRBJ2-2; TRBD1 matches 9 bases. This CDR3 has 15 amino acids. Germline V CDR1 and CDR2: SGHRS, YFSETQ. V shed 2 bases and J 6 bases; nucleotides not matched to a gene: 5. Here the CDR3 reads CASSFSGQGAGELFF. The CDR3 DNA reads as TGCGCCAGCAGCTTTTCGGGACAGGGTGCCGGGGAGCTGTTTTTT. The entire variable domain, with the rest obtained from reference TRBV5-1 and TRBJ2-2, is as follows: KAGVTQTPRYLIKTRGQQVTLSCSPISGHRSVSWYQQTPGQGLQFLFEYFSETQRNKGNFPGRFSGRQFSNSRSEMNVSTLELGDSALYLCASSFSGQGAGELFFGEGSRLTVL.